What follows are 20 T cell receptor beta chains derived from one specimen sequenced in a study of radiation and T cells in renal cell carcinoma (dated by TCRdb to about 2020). Receptor libraries were prepared by the immunoSEQ multiplex PCR assay. TCRdb mirrors the immuneACCESS table, restricted to in-frame sequences. Some clones are absent from its copies; in checked studies, under half trace to an unresolved V gene, and the reason for the others is unknown. For this sample the table gives about 77,000 clones, of which 75% to 90% were detected only once. The ten top clones hold 2% to 3% of the sample. In light of the paper, this sample's time point label describes: blood 4 weeks post-SBRT, at nephrectomy. The treatment or condition tag for this specimen amounts to: 15 Gy SBRT to primary tumor, nephrectomy 4 weeks later. This specimen was blood, taken from a patient whose treatment included radiotherapy and nephrectomy. All receptors come from a woman in her fifties or sixties with renal cell carcinoma.

The J gene is TRBJ1-2, the V gene TRBV6-1; no reliable D call. V lost 1 base and J 7 bases, leaving 10 bases between the germline ends. Germline CDR1 is MNHNS and CDR2 is SASEGT. This CDR3 spans 13 amino acids. For the CDR3, the DNA is TGTGCCAGCAGTGAAGGAAGGGAATCTGGCTACACCTTC. It is translated as CASSEGRESGYTF.

The chain joins TRBV5-6 to TRBJ2-7, with unresolved D. The CDR3 totals 13 residues. Germline lookup yields CDR1 SGHDT and CDR2 YYEEEE. Trimming stripped 1 base from V and 2 bases from J, with 7 bases between. CDR3 residues: CASSLWVTYEQYF. Written as DNA, the CDR3 is TGTGCCAGCAGCTTGTGGGTAACCTACGAGCAGTACTTC.

The gene calls are TRBV15 and TRBJ2-1, with D unclear. Germline CDR1 reads LNHNV; CDR2 reads YYDKDF (reference sequence). The V end lost 3 bases, the J end lost 5 bases, and 14 bases lay between the germline ends. The CDR3 runs to 15 residues. The CDR3 DNA follows: TGTGCCACCAGCAGCCCCCATCACGACGACAATGAGCAGTTCTTC. Translating gives CATSSPHHDDNEQFF.

The rearrangement joins TRBV28 to TRBJ1-1, with TRBD1 matching 11 bases. The CDR3 has 17 amino acids. The J segment lost 7 bases and the V segment lost 5 bases, leaving 15 bases of the junction unmatched. CDR1 and CDR2 (germline): MDHEN, SYDVKM. The CDR3 loop reads CASSPPSGTGGANEAFF. The CDR3 bases are TGTGCCAGCAGTCCTCCCTCCGGGACAGGGGGGGCCAATGAAGCTTTCTTT.

The J gene is TRBJ2-3, the V gene TRBV6-4, with a possible D match to TRBD2 (6 bases). Trimming took 2 bases from V and 2 from J, leaving 11 bases between them. Germline V gives CDR1 MRHNA, CDR2 SNTAGT. The CDR3 extends over 15 amino acids. The CDR3 region is CASSDQGLPTDTQYF. CDR3 in DNA: TGTGCCAGCAGTGACCAGGGACTCCCCACAGATACGCAGTATTTT.

The gene calls are TRBV30 and TRBJ1-5; D gene ambiguous. CDR1 is GTSNPN, CDR2 SVGIG, per germline (reference sequence). The CDR3 totals 12 residues. Trimming left V 7 bases short and J 1 base short, with 8 bases between. CDR3 protein: CAFAGSNQPQHF. CDR3 DNA sequence: TGTGCCTTCGCGGGAAGCAATCAGCCCCAGCATTTT.

The sample holds a few counts of this clone. This chain uses TRBV10-3 with TRBJ1-1, with D unresolved. This CDR3 has 13 residues. V lost 8 bases and J 4 bases, leaving 14 bases between the germline ends. The germline V gene has CDR1 ENHRY and CDR2 SYGVKD. CDR3 coding DNA: TGTGCCATCCAGAGGGAGGCAGCCACTGAAGCTTTCTTT. The encoded protein is CAIQREAATEAFF.

Written as DNA, the CDR3 is TGTGCCAGCAGCTTGTTGGAGACAGGGAACACAGATACGCAGTATTTT. It specifies CASSLLETGNTDTQYF. V gene TRBV5-6 combines with J gene TRBJ2-3; TRBD1 aligns across 7 bases. J gave up 2 bases and V 1 base, and 7 bases lay outside the gene matches. This CDR3 contains 16 residues. Germline assignment: CDR1 SGHDT and CDR2 YYEEEE.

The V call is TRBV28, the J call TRBJ1-2; TRBD1 is a possible D gene (5 bases). The CDR3 is 15 amino acids. Between the trimmed V and J ends, which lost 3 bases and 5 bases, there was a span of 16 bases. The germline V gene encodes CDR1 MDHEN and CDR2 SYDVKM. CDR3 DNA sequence: TGTGCCAGCAGTTTGATGGGGCGTGCGGGTTATGGCTACACCTTC. It is translated as CASSLMGRAGYGYTF.

The chain carries TRBV10-2 and TRBJ1-5, with 7 bases identical to TRBD1. The CDR3 is 15 residues long. J lost 6 bases, V lost 3 bases, and 8 bases had no gene match. Per germline, CDR1 WSHSY and CDR2 SAAADI. CDR3 residues: CASSEMAGGGQPQHF. In DNA form, the CDR3 reads TGCGCCAGCAGTGAAATGGCAGGGGGGGGTCAGCCCCAGCATTTT.

This chain uses TRBV28 with TRBJ1-4; 7 bases line up with TRBD1. The CDR3 is made up of 16 amino acids. The germline CDR1 and CDR2 sequences are MDHEN and SYDVKM. V dropped 4 bases and J dropped 4; count of bases not matched to a gene: 9. The CDR3 loop reads CASSSPGTVLNEKLFF. The CDR3 DNA is TGTGCCAGCAGTTCACCCGGGACAGTACTTAATGAAAAACTGTTTTTT. The complete variable domain, with remaining parts taken from reference TRBV28 and TRBJ1-4, reads DVKVTQSSRYLVKRTGEKVFLECVQDMDHENMFWYRQDPGLGLRLIYFSYDVKMKEKGDIPEGYSVSREKKERFSLILESASTNQTSMYLCASSSPGTVLNEKLFFGSGTQLSVL.

The V call is TRBV6-4, the J call TRBJ2-2, with 7 bases fitting TRBD2. The CDR3 is 15 amino acids. Per the germline V gene, CDR1 is MRHNA and CDR2 is SNTAGT. J lost 6 bases, V lost 5 bases, and 9 bases had no gene match. The CDR3 here is CASSLRGDGSGELFF. In nucleotides, the CDR3 is TGTGCCAGCAGTCTCCGGGGGGATGGGTCCGGGGAGCTGTTTTTT.

The rearrangement uses TRBV7-2 and TRBJ2-3; 13 nucleotides agree with TRBD2. The CDR3 has 16 residues. Losses at the gene ends were 6 bases for V and 3 bases for J; bases not matched to a gene: 6. CDR1 SGHTA and CDR2 FQGNSA come from the germline V gene. In DNA, the CDR3 is TGTGCCAGCAGGAACCCGGGACTAGCGGGAACAGATACGCAGTATTTT. Residues: CASRNPGLAGTDTQYF.

This chain connects TRBV7-3 to TRBJ2-1, with 8 bases matching TRBD2. The ends lost 5 bases at V and 6 bases at J; junction bases unmatched: 9. The CDR3 runs 15 residues. Germline CDR1 and CDR2: SGHTA and FQGTGA. The CDR3 DNA follows: TGTGCCAGCAGCAATCCAGCGGGAGTGGGCAATGAGCAGTTCTTC. Translation gives CASSNPAGVGNEQFF.

The rearrangement joins TRBV19 to TRBJ1-2, with D unclear. The CDR3 is made up of 16 amino acids. Germline V gives CDR1 LNHDA, CDR2 SQIVND (reference sequence). V gave up 5 bases and J gave up 2 bases, with 18 bases separating them. The DNA of the CDR3 is TGTGCCAGTAGTCCAATCGGGCTTACGTCGAACTATGGCTACACCTTC. Amino acid sequence: CASSPIGLTSNYGYTF.

This clone was observed a handful of times. The rearrangement links TRBV19 to TRBJ1-3; D call uncertain. Trimming took 5 bases from V and 8 from J, leaving 13 bases between them. From germline, CDR1 is LNHDA and CDR2 SQIVND (reference sequence). This CDR3 has 13 residues. CDR3 in DNA: TGTGCCAGTAGTCCCGAAGGGTCGGACACCATATATTTT. Amino acid sequence: CASSPEGSDTIYF.

The chain uses TRBV29-1 and TRBJ1-3; 7 bases agree with TRBD1. Per the germline V gene, CDR1 is SQVTM and CDR2 is ANQGSEA. With V trimmed by 3 bases and J by 3 bases, 5 bases remained unmatched. CDR3 length: 14 amino acids. In DNA, the CDR3 is TGCAGCGTTGACACGACAGGGAATGGAAACACCATATATTTT. Translation gives CSVDTTGNGNTIYF.

In its sample, this clone was seen once. This chain uses TRBV6-1 with TRBJ1-3, with 8 nucleotides matching TRBD1. This CDR3 has 14 amino acids. The germline CDR1 and CDR2 sequences are MNHNS and SASEGT. V trimming: 5 bases; J trimming: 4 bases; junction bases outside the gene matches: 4. The CDR3 DNA sequence: TGTGCCAGCAGTCAGGGGGCACCCGGAAACACCATATATTTT. It translates to CASSQGAPGNTIYF.

The chain has TRBV7-2 and TRBJ1-5, with D uncertain. Germline CDR1 reads SGHTA; CDR2 reads FQGNSA. Trimming cost V 3 bases and J 2 bases, with 5 bases left between them. This CDR3 contains 13 residues. This CDR3 is CASSLWGNQPQHF. In DNA, the CDR3 is TGTGCCAGCAGCTTGTGGGGCAATCAGCCCCAGCATTTT.

This chain uses TRBV6-4 with TRBJ2-1; 10 bases fit TRBD2. Germline CDR1 MRHNA, CDR2 SNTAGT. The CDR3 runs to 14 residues. The ends lost 4 bases at V and 9 bases at J; junction bases unmatched: 6. This CDR3 is CASSALPSGGEQFF. CDR3 DNA sequence: TGTGCCAGCAGTGCCCTACCTAGCGGGGGTGAGCAGTTCTTC.